This T cell receptor (beta chain) is drawn from a study of Ad26.COV2.S vaccination and SARS-CoV-2 variants. TCRdb's copy holds only in-frame clones and misses some; the assay was immunoSEQ multiplex PCR. The sample includes roughly 350,000 clones, approximately 90% of them seen just once. The treatment was: around 19 received Ad26.COV2.S at low or high dose, single or two shots; about five received placebo; per-sample allocation not given. Sampling was performed 63 days after the first vaccine or placebo injection. The CDR3 contains 17 residues. Germline V gene lookup returns CDR1 SGHNT and CDR2 YYREEE (reference sequence). Germline trimming cut 2 bases from V and 2 bases from J; bases unmatched to any gene: 7.

Here the sequenced sample was peripheral blood, taken in a trial of Ad26.COV2.S vaccine versus placebo. This clonotype was sampled from a person between 18 and 60 years old who received the Ad26.COV2.S COVID-19 vaccine or a placebo. This rearrangement joins TRBV5-4 to TRBJ2-1; 10 bases are a match to TRBD2. As DNA, the CDR3 is TGTGCCAGCAGCTTTGGACAACTAGCGGGGCCCTACAATGAGCAGTTCTTC. As protein: CASSFGQLAGPYNEQFF.